The 24 T cell receptor beta chains in this list originate from one sample, sequenced in a study of blood T cells in healthy people across ages. The second PCR ran roughly 6 to 11 cycles with a sample-barcoded 5' primer and J-beta primers. TCRdb fed the 5' RACE reads into MiXCR, producing one record per CDR3 protein. The table lists some 900,000 distinct CDR3 sequences, 48% of them singletons. Sequenced material: blood. Every receptor here comes from a man in his thirties or forties in good health.

The CDR3 reads CASSLGDSLSYNSPLHF. The CDR3 nucleotides read TGCGCCAGCAGCTTGGGGGACAGTCTCTCCTATAATTCACCCCTCCACTTT. The rearrangement uses TRBV5-1 and TRBJ1-6; 7 bases are shared with TRBD1. The CDR3 contains 17 residues. Germline assignment: CDR1 SGHRS and CDR2 YFSETQ. The ends lost 0 bases at V and 0 bases at J; junction bases unmatched: 3.

The gene calls are TRBV10-2 and TRBJ1-4; D is ambiguous. The V gene's germline CDR1 is WSHSY and CDR2 SAAADI. CDR3 length: 15 amino acids. V was pared by 3 bases and J by 2 bases, with 10 bases between. This CDR3 reads CASSDGLWTNEKLFF. The CDR3, as DNA: TGCGCCAGCAGTGATGGGTTGTGGACTAATGAAAAACTGTTTTTT.

A few counts support this clonotype. The rearrangement links TRBV29-1 to TRBJ2-5, with TRBD2 matching 9 bases. The DNA end favors TRBJ2-7, so the J call may be wrong. CDR1 is SQVTM, CDR2 ANQGSEA, per germline. There are 14 residues in the CDR3. The CDR3, as DNA: TGCAGCGTTGAGGAGCGGGGGGCCGCTCGCGAGCAGTACTTC. Its translation is CSVEERGAAREQYF.

This clonotype was seen only once. V gene TRBV30 combines with J gene TRBJ1-1; 8 bases agree with TRBD1. With V trimmed by 2 bases and J by 1 base, 3 bases remained unmatched. Germline-derived CDR1 and CDR2 are GTSNPN and SVGIG (reference sequence). The CDR3 is 14 residues long. This CDR3 reads CAWSPGGRNTEAFF. CDR3 nucleotides: TGTGCCTGGAGTCCAGGGGGCCGGAACACTGAAGCTTTCTTT.

Ten or more counts support this clonotype. Germline is not matched at one junction end, which may reflect a read error. The rearrangement links TRBV3-1 to TRBJ2-7, with D maybe TRBD1 (5 bases). The CDR3 contains 14 residues. Per the germline V gene, CDR1 is LGHDT and CDR2 is YNNKEL (reference sequence). Written as DNA, the CDR3 is TGTGCCAGCAGCCTAGGACAAATTTCCTCCGAGCAGTACTTC. Protein sequence: CASSLGQISSEQYF.

This clonotype has more than one count but fewer than ten. This chain joins TRBV12-3 or TRBV12-4 and TRBJ2-1; 7 positions match TRBD1. There are 15 residues in the CDR3. V shed 6 bases and J 7 bases; nucleotides not matched to a gene: 12. In DNA, the CDR3 is TGTGCCAGCAGGACGAACAGGGGATCTGGGAATGAGCAGTTCTTC. It encodes CASRTNRGSGNEQFF.

The V call is TRBV12-3 or TRBV12-4, the J call TRBJ2-7; D is unclear. Trimming took 5 bases from V and 7 from J, leaving 21 bases between them. The CDR3 extends over 15 amino acids. CDR3 nucleotide sequence: TGTGCCAGCAGTCCCTCCCCTTCGACCTTCAGTGAGCAGTACTTC. Translated, it gives CASSPSPSTFSEQYF.

V gene TRBV7-9 combines with J gene TRBJ1-1; possibly TRBD1 for D (5 bases). The CDR3 loop spans 14 amino acids. CDR1 SEHNR and CDR2 FQNEAQ come from the germline V gene (reference sequence). Trimming took 5 bases from V and 1 from J, leaving 11 bases between them. The CDR3 is CASSPGTTNTEAFF. Here the CDR3 DNA reads TGTGCCAGCAGCCCCGGGACTACGAACACTGAAGCTTTCTTT.

The V gene is TRBV7-8, the J gene TRBJ2-3, with TRBD1 matching 11 bases. The V and J ends lost 3 bases and 5 bases, in that order; junction bases with no gene match: 7. This CDR3 comprises 16 residues. Per the germline V gene, CDR1 is SGHVS and CDR2 is FQNEAQ. CDR3 nucleotides: TGTGCCAGCAGCTTGAGGACAGGGGGCATCGGAGATACGCAGTATTTT. It yields the protein CASSLRTGGIGDTQYF. Drawing the rest from reference TRBV7-8 and TRBJ2-3, the complete variable domain is GAGVSQSPRYKVAKRGQDVALRCDPISGHVSLFWYQQALGQGPEFLTYFQNEAQLDKSGLPSDRFFAERPEGSVSTLKIQRTQQEDSAVYLCASSLRTGGIGDTQYFGPGTRLTVL.

The chain uses TRBV6-2 or TRBV6-3 and TRBJ2-7, with TRBD1 matching 7 bases. The ends lost 6 bases at V and 5 bases at J; junction bases unmatched: 10. The germline V gene encodes CDR1 MNHEY and CDR2 SVGEGT. The CDR3 length is 14 residues. The CDR3 protein is CASSKTGSGHEQYF. CDR3 in DNA: TGTGCCAGCAGCAAGACAGGGTCTGGGCACGAGCAGTACTTC.

In DNA, the CDR3 is TGCGCCAGCAGCCAAGATCTGGTAAACAGGGGATTTGGAAACACCATATATTTT. Protein product: CASSQDLVNRGFGNTIYF. The genes are TRBV4-1 and TRBJ1-3; 7 bases are a match to TRBD1. Germline V lookup: CDR1 MGHRA, CDR2 YSYEKL. J gave up 3 bases and V 0 bases, and 11 bases lay outside the gene matches. This CDR3 spans 18 amino acids.

The J gene is TRBJ2-1, the V gene TRBV6-6; TRBD2 agrees at 10 bases. CDR3 length: 14 amino acids. J lost 8 bases, V lost 10 bases, and 11 bases had no gene match. Per the germline V gene, CDR1 is MNHNY and CDR2 is SVGAGI (reference sequence). CDR3 sequence: CATSIAGGPDEQFF. In nucleotides, the CDR3 is TGTGCCACCTCAATAGCGGGGGGACCGGATGAGCAGTTCTTC.

The rearrangement uses TRBV27 and TRBJ2-7, with D possibly TRBD1 on 6 matching bases. V gave up 3 bases and J gave up 4 bases, with 10 bases separating them. Germline lookup yields CDR1 MNHEY and CDR2 SMNVEV (reference sequence). The CDR3 totals 13 residues. The CDR3 DNA follows: TGTGCCAGCAGTTTGGGGGCACATTACGAGCAGTACTTC. Amino acids: CASSLGAHYEQYF.

The genes are TRBV29-1 and TRBJ2-7, with D possibly being TRBD2 (7 bases). V lost 0 bases, J lost 3 bases, and 9 bases lay in between. The CDR3 is 13 amino acids. The germline V gene has CDR1 SQVTM and CDR2 ANQGSEA. CDR3: CSVEERGGYEQYF. For the CDR3, the DNA is TGCAGCGTTGAAGAAAGGGGGGGCTACGAGCAGTACTTC.

The chain combines TRBV5-1 with TRBJ1-1; D gene uncertain. This CDR3 has 13 residues. CDR1 SGHRS and CDR2 YFSETQ come from the germline V gene. Trimming removed 6 bases at V and 2 bases at J, with 11 bases between. The CDR3 region has the DNA TGCGCCAGCAACTTTGGGGATAACACTGAAGCTTTCTTT. This codes for CASNFGDNTEAFF.

This clonotype showed up just a few times. This chain joins TRBV5-1 and TRBJ1-5; no firm D call. Trimming cost V 0 bases and J 4 bases, with 8 bases left between them. This CDR3 region has 14 residues. Germline loops: CDR1 SGHRS, CDR2 YFSETQ. DNA for the CDR3: TGCGCCAGCAGCTTGGACTTCGGGAATCAGCCCCAGCATTTT. Its protein is CASSLDFGNQPQHF. Combining the CDR3 with reference TRBV5-1 and TRBJ1-5 gives the whole variable domain KAGVTQTPRYLIKTRGQQVTLSCSPISGHRSVSWYQQTPGQGLQFLFEYFSETQRNKGNFPGRFSGRQFSNSRSEMNVSTLELGDSALYLCASSLDFGNQPQHFGDGTRLSIL.

The chain joins TRBV6-6 to TRBJ1-4; a weak D match, TRBD1 (5 bases). Germline CDR1 is MNHNY and CDR2 is SVGAGI (reference sequence). The V end was cut by 3 bases, the J end by 10 bases, with 21 bases between. There are 16 residues in the CDR3. The CDR3 DNA reads TGTGCCAGCAGTTATTCCGGGGCGCCCAGTGGTGGAAAACTGTTTTTT. It encodes CASSYSGAPSGGKLFF.

The chain uses TRBV6-6 and TRBJ2-1, with TRBD2 matching over 11 bases. This CDR3 is 15 amino acids long. Germline values: CDR1 MNHNY, CDR2 SVGAGI (reference sequence). The trim removed 6 bases at V and 4 bases at J, leaving 5 bases unmatched. The CDR3 coding sequence is TGTGCCAGCAGCATCTCTAGCGGGGGGTACAATGAGCAGTTCTTC. The encoded protein is CASSISSGGYNEQFF.

V usage is TRBV20-1 and J usage is TRBJ2-3; D may be TRBD2 (6 bases). CDR1 DFQATT and CDR2 SNEGSKA come from the germline V gene (reference sequence). The CDR3 loop spans 15 amino acids. Deletions cut 1 base from V and 5 bases from J, with 16 bases between. CDR3 coding DNA: TGCAGTGCTAGAGGACCGGGACTTACGAGAGATACGCAGTATTTT. Encoded protein: CSARGPGLTRDTQYF.

The V call is TRBV7-6, the J call TRBJ1-6; weak D call: TRBD1 (5 bases). Trimming stripped 4 bases from V and 5 bases from J, with 15 bases between. The CDR3 totals 16 residues. Germline-derived CDR1 and CDR2 are SGHVS and FNYEAQ. The CDR3 coding sequence is TGTGCCAGCAGCTCCCTAGGGGTCGGTAATAATTCACCCCTCCACTTT. Translating gives CASSSLGVGNNSPLHF.

This clonotype was observed a few times. This chain links TRBV12-3 or TRBV12-4 with TRBJ1-2; D may be TRBD1 (5 bases). Trimming shortened V by 7 bases and J by 6 bases, and 15 bases separated the two germline ends. The CDR3 runs to 13 residues. CDR3 protein: CASTTRQIDGYTF. CDR3 bases: TGTGCCAGCACAACCCGACAGATTGATGGCTACACCTTC.

CDR3 in DNA: TGCGCCAGCAGCCAGGAGTCTCAGGGACTAATCTACAATGAGCAGTTCTTC. Its protein is CASSQESQGLIYNEQFF. This rearrangement joins TRBV4-3 to TRBJ2-1; the match to TRBD2 covers 7 bases. Germline trimming cut 3 bases from V and 3 bases from J; bases unmatched to any gene: 11. CDR1 and CDR2 from the germline V gene are LGHNA and YSLEER. The CDR3 loop spans 17 amino acids.

The V call is TRBV29-1, the J call TRBJ1-2, with D possibly being TRBD1 (5 bases). Trimming shortened V by 4 bases and J by 5 bases, and 14 bases separated the two germline ends. CDR1 and CDR2 (germline): SQVTM, ANQGSEA. CDR3 size: 13 residues. The CDR3 sequence is CSVVGRVAYGYTF. The DNA of the CDR3 is TGCAGCGTTGTAGGCAGGGTCGCGTATGGCTACACCTTC.

V is TRBV4-3 and J is TRBJ2-7; D ambiguous. The CDR3 extends over 15 amino acids. Per the germline V gene, CDR1 is LGHNA and CDR2 is YSLEER. Between the trimmed V and J ends, which lost 1 base and 2 bases, there was a span of 12 bases. This CDR3 is CASSQVLGKAYEQYF. CDR3 in DNA: TGCGCCAGCAGCCAAGTTTTGGGGAAAGCCTACGAGCAGTACTTC.